The subject of this entry is one T cell receptor beta chain. Its antigen is unidentified. This sample stems from a study of T cells after yellow fever vaccination. Study context: Preparation used SMART-Seq v4 Ultra Low Input for the low-cell-number fractions.

By 5'RACE template switching, TCR cDNA was produced, with a universal primer site and UMIs added in the process. From the 5' RACE reads, TCRdb called clonotypes with MiXCR, one entry per CDR3 protein. The sample lists hundreds of thousands of distinct CDR3 sequences; around 8.6% were seen once. Study results and limitations: It was a weaker secondary response, yet one that peaked faster, at day 5 versus 15. Abundant clonotypes from the bulk population could get into FACS-sorted repertoires as contaminants.

The sample was CD4+ T cells sorted from PBMCs, taken 5 days after the yellow fever booster vaccination. The TCR was taken from a man younger than 35 who received the YFV17D yellow fever vaccine.

The CDR3 bases are TGTGCCAGTATGTCGCGGAGGATTAATCAGCCCCAGCATTTT. Amino acids: CASMSRRINQPQHF. This sequence joins TRBV6-2 or TRBV6-3 and TRBJ1-5; D is unclear. The germline CDR1 and CDR2 sequences are MNHEY and SVGEGT. V was pared by 9 bases and J by 4 bases, with 16 bases between. The CDR3 consists of 14 residues.